Listed here are 28 T cell receptor beta chains from one sample, sequenced in a study of OX40 agonist ivuxolimab in advanced cancers. Library creation used the immunoSEQ multiplex PCR assay. TCRdb carries this immuneACCESS record with in-frame sequences only. Its versions omit some clonotypes, under half of them owing to an unresolved V gene in the studies checked, with the rest unexplained. This sample lists more than 45,000 clones; less than 85% were detected once. The ten largest make up about 1.1% of the sample. The sample was CD4+ or CD8+ T cells sorted from blood, taken in a trial of the OX40 agonist ivuxolimab. The receptors derive from an adult with an advanced solid tumor such as melanoma, head and neck, liver or kidney cancer.

The rearrangement uses TRBV5-1 and TRBJ2-5, with 8 bases lining up with TRBD1. CDR3 length: 17 amino acids. V lost 1 base to trimming and J lost 4 bases; unmatched junction nucleotides: 12. The germline V gene has CDR1 SGHRS and CDR2 YFSETQ. The DNA for the CDR3 is TGCGCCAGCAGCTTGAACCCGGCGACAGGGGTTTCAGAGACCCAGTACTTC. Encoded protein: CASSLNPATGVSETQYF.

The V call is TRBV28, the J call TRBJ2-1, with unresolved D. Deletions cut 8 bases from V and 2 bases from J, with 10 bases between. The CDR3 sequence is 13 residues long. The germline gives CDR1 MDHEN, CDR2 SYDVKM. CDR3 DNA: TGTGCCAGCTTGGGCAGCCCCTACAATGAGCAGTTCTTC. As protein: CASLGSPYNEQFF.

The chain carries TRBV15 and TRBJ1-6; D is undetermined. Germline CDR1 and CDR2: LNHNV and YYDKDF (reference sequence). The V and J ends lost 0 bases and 5 bases respectively, with 11 bases between them. The length of the CDR3 is 16 residues. The CDR3 DNA reads as TGTGCCACCAGCAGAGATCCCTTTGCGGATAATTCACCCCTCCACTTT. It yields the protein CATSRDPFADNSPLHF.

V usage is TRBV27 and J usage is TRBJ2-3; no clear D. Germline CDR1 and CDR2: MNHEY and SMNVEV (reference sequence). The V end lost 0 bases, the J end lost 2 bases, and 9 bases lay between the germline ends. This CDR3 region has 15 residues. The CDR3 reads CASSLSYLSTDTQYF. The CDR3 DNA is TGTGCCAGCAGTTTATCATACCTGTCCACAGATACGCAGTATTTT.

V usage is TRBV6-6 and J usage is TRBJ2-1; 8 bases line up with TRBD1. In germline, CDR1 is MNHNY, CDR2 SVGAGI (reference sequence). The CDR3 runs 14 residues. Unmatched junction bases numbered 10, after V lost 6 bases and J lost 9 bases. This chain's CDR3 is CASSRGQGAIEQFF. CDR3 DNA sequence: TGTGCCAGCAGCCGTGGGCAGGGGGCTATTGAGCAGTTCTTC.

CDR3 in amino acids: CASSPTGGRETQYF. The DNA for the CDR3 is TGTGCCAGCAGCCCTACCGGGGGTAGGGAGACCCAGTACTTC. V usage is TRBV11-2 and J usage is TRBJ2-5, with TRBD2 as a possible D gene (6 bases). The CDR3 is 14 residues long. Trimming left V 5 bases short and J 5 bases short, with 15 bases between. The germline V gene has CDR1 SGHAT and CDR2 FQNNGV. Together with reference TRBV11-2 and TRBJ2-5, the CDR3 gives the full variable domain: EAGVAQSPRYKIIEKRQSVAFWCNPISGHATLYWYQQILGQGPKLLIQFQNNGVVDDSQLPKDRFSAERLKGVDSTLKIQPAKLEDSAVYLCASSPTGGRETQYFGPGTRLLVL.

The chain uses TRBV4-1 and TRBJ2-3; weak D call: TRBD2 (5 bases). CDR3 length: 15 residues. Per the germline V gene, CDR1 is MGHRA and CDR2 is YSYEKL. Deletions cut 4 bases from V and 3 bases from J, with 14 bases between. This CDR3 reads CASSRGGGGTDTQYF. CDR3 bases: TGCGCCAGCAGCCGAGGCGGTGGAGGAACAGATACGCAGTATTTT.

V gene TRBV30 combines with J gene TRBJ1-4; the match to TRBD1 covers 8 bases. CDR3 size: 15 residues. The germline CDR1 and CDR2 sequences are GTSNPN and SVGIG (reference sequence). With 0 bases clipped from V and 10 bases from J, the junction kept 10 bases outside the gene matches. Here the CDR3 reads CAWSVRAGGSGKLFF. The CDR3 region has the DNA TGTGCCTGGAGTGTTAGGGCAGGGGGCAGTGGAAAACTGTTTTTT.

The chain has TRBV15 and TRBJ2-3, with D perhaps TRBD1 (7 bases). From germline, CDR1 is LNHNV and CDR2 YYDKDF (reference sequence). CDR3 length: 17 residues. V dropped 0 bases and J dropped 1 base, with 14 bases sitting between them. The DNA of the CDR3 is TGTGCCACCAGCAGAGATAGCCGCAGGGGGGGCACAGATACGCAGTATTTT. This translates into CATSRDSRRGGTDTQYF.

The rearrangement joins TRBV4-2 to TRBJ2-1, with 8 bases aligning to TRBD2. The CDR3 is made up of 17 amino acids. The germline V gene has CDR1 LGHNA and CDR2 YNFKEQ. Trimming cost V 2 bases and J 7 bases; bases outside gene matches: 13. The CDR3 bases are TGTGCCAGCAGCCAACCCACAGGGAGCGGGGGCCAGAATGAGCAGTTCTTC. It yields the protein CASSQPTGSGGQNEQFF.

The rearrangement joins TRBV6-1 to TRBJ2-7; D is perhaps TRBD1 (8 bases). This CDR3 comprises 16 residues. Germline values: CDR1 MNHNS, CDR2 SASEGT. The ends were cut back, 4 bases at V and 6 bases at J, with 22 bases in the middle. CDR3 in DNA: TGTGCCAGCAGTGGACGACAGGGGAGCGGGAAGGGCGAGCAGTACTTC. The encoded protein is CASSGRQGSGKGEQYF.

This rearrangement joins TRBV4-1 to TRBJ2-7; no definite D call. This CDR3 contains 15 residues. The V end was cut by 7 bases, the J end by 3 bases, with 19 bases between. Germline CDR1 is MGHRA and CDR2 is YSYEKL. This CDR3 reads CASNQQTGTFYEQYF. The CDR3 DNA is TGCGCCAGCAACCAGCAGACTGGAACCTTCTACGAGCAGTACTTC.

The gene calls are TRBV28 and TRBJ2-5; D is unresolved. The DNA end lines up better with TRBJ2-7; the J call may be wrong. CDR1 and CDR2 (germline): MDHEN, SYDVKM. The length of the CDR3 is 13 residues. The CDR3 coding sequence is TGTGCCAGCAGTGCCTTGAACCCCTACGAGCAGTACTTC. Its translation: CASSALNPYEQYF.

The chain joins TRBV2 to TRBJ2-3; D is perhaps TRBD2 (6 bases). Germline V lookup: CDR1 SNHLY, CDR2 FYNNEI. V was clipped by 5 bases and J by 1 base, with 22 bases between them. The CDR3 covers 18 residues. Here the CDR3 reads CASSMGGSAVLGTDTQYF. Here the CDR3 DNA reads TGTGCCAGCAGTATGGGAGGTAGCGCCGTACTGGGCACAGATACGCAGTATTTT.

The chain is built from TRBV28 and TRBJ2-1; no definite D call. This CDR3 comprises 13 residues. V was pared by 2 bases and J by 7 bases, with 9 bases between. The germline gives CDR1 MDHEN, CDR2 SYDVKM. CDR3 bases: TGTGCCAGCAGTTTAGTTATGCCTAATGAGCAGTTCTTC. Its protein is CASSLVMPNEQFF.

This clone was seen a few times. The genes are TRBV25-1 and TRBJ2-3; TRBD1 aligns across 11 bases. Germline CDR1 MGHDK, CDR2 SYGVNS. This CDR3 contains 17 residues. J was trimmed by 4 bases and V by 0 bases; bases with no gene match: 6. The CDR3 DNA reads TGTGCCAGCAGTGAATATGGTGGACAGGGGGCATCAGATACGCAGTATTTT. It encodes CASSEYGGQGASDTQYF.

This clone occurred once. The chain uses TRBV14 and TRBJ2-5, with 9 bases aligning to TRBD1. This CDR3 has 16 amino acids. Germline CDR1 is SGHDN and CDR2 is FVKESK. V was clipped by 1 base and J by 4 bases; unmatched bases: 7. CDR3 region: CASSQVPGQGSETQYF. The CDR3 DNA reads TGTGCCAGCAGCCAAGTTCCCGGACAGGGGTCAGAGACCCAGTACTTC.

The rearrangement links TRBV4-1 to TRBJ2-3; 14 positions agree with TRBD2. Trimming took 1 base from V and 1 from J; bases not matched to a gene: 10. This CDR3 comprises 20 residues. From germline, CDR1 is MGHRA and CDR2 YSYEKL. The CDR3, as DNA: TGCGCCAGCAGCCAAGCCACCGGGACTAGCGGGAGCGGGGGCACAGATACGCAGTATTTT. Translation: CASSQATGTSGSGGTDTQYF.

The rearrangement uses TRBV7-9 and TRBJ2-3, with 7 bases aligning to TRBD2. J was trimmed by 2 bases and V by 5 bases; bases with no gene match: 16. Germline V gene data show CDR1 as SEHNR and CDR2 as FQNEAQ (reference sequence). The CDR3 has 18 residues. The CDR3 protein is CASSAVVGRGLYTDTQYF. CDR3 nucleotides: TGTGCCAGCAGCGCCGTGGTGGGGCGGGGGTTGTACACAGATACGCAGTATTTT.

The V call is TRBV27, the J call TRBJ2-7; 8 bases map to TRBD1. The CDR3 runs to 14 residues. Per germline, CDR1 MNHEY and CDR2 SMNVEV (reference sequence). V was pared by 5 bases and J by 0 bases, with 3 bases of the junction left unmatched. CDR3 sequence reads: CASSRQGNSYEQYF. The CDR3 region has the DNA TGTGCCAGCAGTCGACAGGGGAACTCCTACGAGCAGTACTTC.

The V call is TRBV7-9, the J call TRBJ2-5, with 11 bases matching TRBD2. Germline values: CDR1 SEHNR, CDR2 FQNEAQ (reference sequence). The CDR3 length is 13 residues. After removal of 4 bases from V and 7 bases from J, the junction contained 2 bases not matched to a gene. CDR3 coding DNA: TGTGCCAGCAGCTCCGGACTAGCGGGGACCCAGTACTTC. It encodes CASSSGLAGTQYF.

Details on this clone: Germline is not matched at one junction end, which may reflect a read error. This sequence joins TRBV7-2 and TRBJ2-3; D is perhaps TRBD1 or TRBD2 (5 bases each). Germline CDR1 and CDR2: SGHTA and FQGNSA. CDR3 length: 15 residues. In DNA form, the CDR3 reads TGTGCCAGCAGCAACGCGATTGGGGGTTCAGATACGCTGTATTTT. It is translated as CASSNAIGGSDTLYF.

The J gene is TRBJ2-1, the V gene TRBV5-8; D is tentatively TRBD1 or TRBD2 (6 bases each). The CDR3 is 19 residues long. V lost 1 base, J lost 4 bases, and 24 bases lay in between. Germline CDR1 reads SGHTS; CDR2 reads YDEGEE. CDR3 residues: CASSLLDSRGDPTYNEQFF. The CDR3 coding sequence is TGTGCCAGCAGCTTGCTGGATTCTAGGGGGGACCCGACTTACAATGAGCAGTTCTTC.

This clone was picked up one time. This sequence joins TRBV27 and TRBJ1-2; D remains ambiguous. The CDR3 extends over 14 amino acids. The germline V gene encodes CDR1 MNHEY and CDR2 SMNVEV (reference sequence). V was shortened by 0 bases and J by 2 bases, with 7 bases between the two germline ends. The DNA for the CDR3 is TGTGCCAGCAGTTTATCAGGGAACAACTATGGCTACACCTTC. This sequence encodes CASSLSGNNYGYTF.

The V and J genes are TRBV30 and TRBJ2-7; 7 bases align to TRBD2. Germline lookup yields CDR1 GTSNPN and CDR2 SVGIG (reference sequence). Trimming took 3 bases from V and 0 from J; bases not matched to a gene: 14. The CDR3 sequence is 17 residues long. The CDR3 loop is CAWSLGGVWRGSYEQYF. DNA of the CDR3: TGTGCCTGGAGCCTTGGGGGGGTTTGGCGGGGCTCCTACGAGCAGTACTTC.

The V call is TRBV2, the J call TRBJ1-4; D possibly corresponds to TRBD1 (5 bases). The CDR3 is made up of 16 amino acids. CDR1 SNHLY and CDR2 FYNNEI come from the germline V gene. V was pared by 0 bases and J by 7 bases, with 15 bases between. The CDR3 DNA follows: TGTGCCAGCAGTGAAGCGGGGCCGTTCCTTAGTGAAAAACTGTTTTTT. It specifies CASSEAGPFLSEKLFF.

The chain employs TRBV19 and TRBJ1-1; 8 nucleotides agree with TRBD1. The CDR3 covers 15 residues. Germline-derived CDR1 and CDR2 are LNHDA and SQIVND (reference sequence). V shed 3 bases, J shed 1 base, and the junction held 4 bases outside the gene matches. CDR3 sequence reads: CASSIQGATNTEAFF. CDR3 bases: TGTGCCAGTAGTATCCAGGGGGCAACGAACACTGAAGCTTTCTTT.

The sample holds one count of this clone. The chain couples TRBV6-6 to TRBJ1-2; maybe TRBD1 (5 bases). This CDR3 comprises 14 residues. Trimming removed 2 bases at V and 6 bases at J, with 13 bases between. Germline V gene sequence: CDR1 MNHNY, CDR2 SVGAGI (reference sequence). The DNA for the CDR3 is TGTGCCAGCAGTTACGGGCAGGGTTCTAATGGCTACACCTTC. It is translated as CASSYGQGSNGYTF.